The clone carrying this T cell receptor (beta chain) was counted at least ten times. Antigen specificity is unknown. This CDR3 has 15 residues. CDR1 SGHTA and CDR2 FQGNSA come from the germline V gene. V gave up 1 base and J gave up 1 base, with 9 bases separating them. The sample belongs to a study of T-cell reconstitution after alpha-beta-depleted transplantation in children. Whole-study results and caveats: Once a year had passed after transplant, T-cell counts and diversity came mostly from newly produced T cells. The origin of high day-60 TCRbeta diversity in some patients lay in surviving recipient T cells and thymic progenitors.

Using unique molecular identifiers, the investigators prepared the TCRbeta library. Each CDR3 protein gets one entry after TCRdb re-called the PCR reads with MiXCR. Of hundreds of thousands of distinct CDR3 sequences in the sample, 13% were seen once. The source of this sequence is a girl aged 2-10 years with congenital amegakaryocytic thrombocytopenia, due to receive a stem cell transplant. The chain recombines TRBV7-2 with TRBJ2-3; D is ambiguous. The material was PBMCs, obtained before TCRalphabeta/CD19-depleted stem cell transplant. CDR3 in DNA: TGTGCCAGCAGCTTAGGTGGCGCCCGCACAGATACGCAGTATTTT. It encodes CASSLGGARTDTQYF.